This T cell receptor beta chain was recorded in a study of T-cell reconstitution after alpha-beta-depleted transplantation in children. The V and J ends lost 0 bases and 8 bases respectively, with 14 bases between them. The CDR3 has 14 amino acids. Germline V gene data show CDR1 as SGHDN and CDR2 as FVKESK. To note about this clonotype: The antigen is unknown.

Preparing the TCRbeta library involved the use of unique molecular identifiers. A single record per CDR3 protein comes from TCRdb applying MiXCR to the PCR reads. The table lists around 670,000 distinct CDR3 sequences, approximately 14% of them singletons. Findings and limits, study-wide: Newly generated T cells supplied most T-cell counts and diversity one year post-transplant. Recipient T cells and thymic progenitors that survived gave rise to the high TCRbeta diversity observed at day 60 in some patients.

The source of this sequence is a girl aged 2-10 years with congenital amegakaryocytic thrombocytopenia, due to receive a stem cell transplant. The rearrangement links TRBV14 to TRBJ2-7; D may match TRBD1 or TRBD2 (6 bases each). This sample comprised PBMCs, obtained before TCRalphabeta/CD19-depleted stem cell transplant. The CDR3 region is CASSQDLRGGKQYF. The DNA for the CDR3 is TGTGCCAGCAGCCAAGATCTCCGAGGGGGGAAGCAGTACTTC.